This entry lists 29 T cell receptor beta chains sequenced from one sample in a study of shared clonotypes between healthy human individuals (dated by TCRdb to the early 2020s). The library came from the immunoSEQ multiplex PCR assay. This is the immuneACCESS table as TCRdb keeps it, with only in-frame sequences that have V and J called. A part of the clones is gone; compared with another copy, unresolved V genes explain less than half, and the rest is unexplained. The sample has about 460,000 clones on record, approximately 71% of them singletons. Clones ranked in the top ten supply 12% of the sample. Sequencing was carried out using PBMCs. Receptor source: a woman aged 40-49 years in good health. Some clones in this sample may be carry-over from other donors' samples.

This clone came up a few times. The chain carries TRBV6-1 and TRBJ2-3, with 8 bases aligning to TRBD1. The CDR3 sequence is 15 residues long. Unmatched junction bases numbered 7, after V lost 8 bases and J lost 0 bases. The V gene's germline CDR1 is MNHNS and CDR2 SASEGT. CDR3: CASGQGASSTDTQYF. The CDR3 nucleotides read TGTGCCAGCGGGCAGGGGGCATCTAGCACAGATACGCAGTATTTT.

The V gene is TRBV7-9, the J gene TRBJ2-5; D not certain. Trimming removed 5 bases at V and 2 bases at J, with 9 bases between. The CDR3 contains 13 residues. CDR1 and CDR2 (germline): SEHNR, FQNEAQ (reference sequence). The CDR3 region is CASSRQLQETQYF. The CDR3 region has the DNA TGTGCCAGCAGCCGACAACTACAAGAGACCCAGTACTTC.

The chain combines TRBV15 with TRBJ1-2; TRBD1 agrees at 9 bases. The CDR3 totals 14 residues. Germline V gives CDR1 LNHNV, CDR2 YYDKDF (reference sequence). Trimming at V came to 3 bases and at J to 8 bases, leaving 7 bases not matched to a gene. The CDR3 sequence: CATSSIRQGVGYTF. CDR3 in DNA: TGTGCCACCAGCAGCATAAGACAGGGGGTGGGCTACACCTTC.

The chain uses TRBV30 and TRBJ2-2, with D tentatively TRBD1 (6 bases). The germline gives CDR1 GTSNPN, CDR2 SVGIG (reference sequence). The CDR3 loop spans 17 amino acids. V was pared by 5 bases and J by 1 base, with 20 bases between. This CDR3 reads CAWPHGQGMENTGELFF. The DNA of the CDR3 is TGTGCCTGGCCCCACGGGCAGGGGATGGAGAACACCGGGGAGCTGTTTTTT.

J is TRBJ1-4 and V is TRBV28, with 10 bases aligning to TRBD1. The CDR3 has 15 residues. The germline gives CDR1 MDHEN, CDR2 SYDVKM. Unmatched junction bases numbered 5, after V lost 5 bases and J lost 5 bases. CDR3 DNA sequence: TGTGCCAGCAGTCCCCTGACAGGGGGCAATGAAAAACTGTTTTTT. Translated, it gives CASSPLTGGNEKLFF.

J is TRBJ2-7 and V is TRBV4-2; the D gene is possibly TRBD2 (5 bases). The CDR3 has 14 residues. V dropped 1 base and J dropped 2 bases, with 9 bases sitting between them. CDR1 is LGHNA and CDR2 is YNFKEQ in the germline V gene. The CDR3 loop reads CASSQGGWAYEQYF. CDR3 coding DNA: TGTGCCAGCAGCCAAGGAGGGTGGGCCTACGAGCAGTACTTC.

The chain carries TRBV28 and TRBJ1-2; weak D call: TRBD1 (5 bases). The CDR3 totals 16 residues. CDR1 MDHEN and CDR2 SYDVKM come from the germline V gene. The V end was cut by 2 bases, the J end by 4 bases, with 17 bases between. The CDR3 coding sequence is TGTGCCAGCAGTTTAGGGGCCGGCGGGGTTGGCTATGGCTACACCTTC. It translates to CASSLGAGGVGYGYTF.

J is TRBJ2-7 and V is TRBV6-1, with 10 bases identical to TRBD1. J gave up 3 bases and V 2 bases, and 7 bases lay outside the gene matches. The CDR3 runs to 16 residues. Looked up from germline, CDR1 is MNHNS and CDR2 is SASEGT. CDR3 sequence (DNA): TGTGCCAGCAGTGAATCTTGGACAGGGGGTATCTACGAGCAGTACTTC. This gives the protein CASSESWTGGIYEQYF.

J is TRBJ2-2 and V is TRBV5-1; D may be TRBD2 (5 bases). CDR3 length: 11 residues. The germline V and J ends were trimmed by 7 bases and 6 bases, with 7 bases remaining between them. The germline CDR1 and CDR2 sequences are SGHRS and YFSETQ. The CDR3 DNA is TGCGCCAGCGGGCGGGCCGGGGAGCTGTTTTTT. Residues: CASGRAGELFF. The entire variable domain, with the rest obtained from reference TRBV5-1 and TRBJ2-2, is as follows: KAGVTQTPRYLIKTRGQQVTLSCSPISGHRSVSWYQQTPGQGLQFLFEYFSETQRNKGNFPGRFSGRQFSNSRSEMNVSTLELGDSALYLCASGRAGELFFGEGSRLTVL.

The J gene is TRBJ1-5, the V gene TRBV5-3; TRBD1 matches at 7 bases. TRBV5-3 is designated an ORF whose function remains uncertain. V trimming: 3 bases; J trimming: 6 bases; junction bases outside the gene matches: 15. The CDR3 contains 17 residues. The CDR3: CARSSSDRFYGSQPQHF. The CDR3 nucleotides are TGTGCCAGAAGCTCGTCGGACAGGTTTTACGGCAGTCAGCCCCAGCATTTT.

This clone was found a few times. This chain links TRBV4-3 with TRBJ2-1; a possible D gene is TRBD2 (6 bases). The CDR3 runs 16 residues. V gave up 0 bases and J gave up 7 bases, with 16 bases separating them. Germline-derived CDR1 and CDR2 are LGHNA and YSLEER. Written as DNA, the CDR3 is TGCGCCAGCAGCCAAGAGGGACTCCCCTCGGAAAATGAGCAGTTCTTC. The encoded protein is CASSQEGLPSENEQFF.

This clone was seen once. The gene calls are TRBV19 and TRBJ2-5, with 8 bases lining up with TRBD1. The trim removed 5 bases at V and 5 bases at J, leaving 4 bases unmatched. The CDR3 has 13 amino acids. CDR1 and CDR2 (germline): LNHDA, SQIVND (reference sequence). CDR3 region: CASSWDRWETQYF. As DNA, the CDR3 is TGTGCCAGTAGTTGGGACAGGTGGGAGACCCAGTACTTC.

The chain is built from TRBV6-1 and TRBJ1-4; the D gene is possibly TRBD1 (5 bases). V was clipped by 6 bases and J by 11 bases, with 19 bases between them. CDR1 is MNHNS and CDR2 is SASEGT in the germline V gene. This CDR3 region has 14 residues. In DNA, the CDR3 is TGTGCCAGCAGCGACCGGGACGGCTTAATGAAACTGTTTTTT. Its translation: CASSDRDGLMKLFF.

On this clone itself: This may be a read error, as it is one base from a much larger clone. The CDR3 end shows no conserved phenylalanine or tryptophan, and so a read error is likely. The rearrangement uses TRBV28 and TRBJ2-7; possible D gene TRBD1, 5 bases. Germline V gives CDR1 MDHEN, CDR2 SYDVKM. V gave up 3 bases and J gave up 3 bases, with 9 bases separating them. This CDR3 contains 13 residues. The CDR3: CASSFGRDYEQYS. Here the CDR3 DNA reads TGTGCCAGCAGTTTCGGCAGGGACTACGAGCAGTACTCC.

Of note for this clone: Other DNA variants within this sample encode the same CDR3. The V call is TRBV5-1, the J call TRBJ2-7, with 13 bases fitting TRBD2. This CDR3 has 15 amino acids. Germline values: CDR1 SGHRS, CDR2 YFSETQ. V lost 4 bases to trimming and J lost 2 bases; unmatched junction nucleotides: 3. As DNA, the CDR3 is TGCGCCAGCAGCGTGGGACTAGCGGGGCCCTACGAGCAGTACTTC. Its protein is CASSVGLAGPYEQYF.

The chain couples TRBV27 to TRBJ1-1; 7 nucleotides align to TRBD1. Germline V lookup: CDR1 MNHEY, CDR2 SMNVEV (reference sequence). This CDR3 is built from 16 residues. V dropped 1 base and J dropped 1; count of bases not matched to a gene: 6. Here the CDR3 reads CASSLLAGGSNTEAFF. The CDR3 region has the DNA TGTGCCAGCAGTTTATTGGCAGGGGGTTCGAACACTGAAGCTTTCTTT.

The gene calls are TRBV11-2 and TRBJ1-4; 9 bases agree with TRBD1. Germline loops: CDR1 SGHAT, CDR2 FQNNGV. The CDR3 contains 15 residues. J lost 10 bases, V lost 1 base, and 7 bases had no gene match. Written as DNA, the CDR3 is TGTGCCAGCAGCTTAGTCGGGACAGGGTTGGTAAAACTGTTTTTT. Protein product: CASSLVGTGLVKLFF.

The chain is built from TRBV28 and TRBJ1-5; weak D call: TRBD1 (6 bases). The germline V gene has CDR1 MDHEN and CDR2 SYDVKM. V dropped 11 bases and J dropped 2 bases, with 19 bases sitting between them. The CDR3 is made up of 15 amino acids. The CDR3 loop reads CASRGGQGGNQPQHF. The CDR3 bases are TGTGCCTCCCGGGGGGGCCAGGGAGGCAATCAGCCCCAGCATTTT.

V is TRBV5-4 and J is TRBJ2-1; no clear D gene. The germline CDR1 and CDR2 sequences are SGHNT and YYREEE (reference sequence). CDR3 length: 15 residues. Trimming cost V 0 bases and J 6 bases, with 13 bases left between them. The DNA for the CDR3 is TGTGCCAGCAGCTTGGCCGGCGGAAGAGGCAATGAGCAGTTCTTC. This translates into CASSLAGGRGNEQFF.

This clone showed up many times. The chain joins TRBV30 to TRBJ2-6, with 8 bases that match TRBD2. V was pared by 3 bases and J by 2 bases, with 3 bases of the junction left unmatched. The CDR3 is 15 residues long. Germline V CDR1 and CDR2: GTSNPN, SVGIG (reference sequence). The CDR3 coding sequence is TGTGCCTGGAGGCCGGGAGGGGCTGGGGCCAACGTCCTGACTTTC. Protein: CAWRPGGAGANVLTF.

CDR3 sequence reads: CATSSGGKPTQLEQYF. DNA for the CDR3: TGTGCCACCAGCAGTGGGGGGAAACCTACACAGCTCGAGCAGTACTTC. The V call is TRBV15, the J call TRBJ2-7, with D possibly being TRBD2 (6 bases). Trimming left V 3 bases short and J 6 bases short, with 21 bases between. Germline V gene data show CDR1 as LNHNV and CDR2 as YYDKDF (reference sequence). This CDR3 region has 16 residues.

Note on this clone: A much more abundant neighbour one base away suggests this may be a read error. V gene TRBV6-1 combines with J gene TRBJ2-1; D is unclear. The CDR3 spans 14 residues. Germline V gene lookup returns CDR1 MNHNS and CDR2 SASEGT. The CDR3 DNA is TGTGCCGGCAGTGGTGACGGCTCCTACAATGAGCAGTTCTTC. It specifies CAGSGDGSYNEQFF.

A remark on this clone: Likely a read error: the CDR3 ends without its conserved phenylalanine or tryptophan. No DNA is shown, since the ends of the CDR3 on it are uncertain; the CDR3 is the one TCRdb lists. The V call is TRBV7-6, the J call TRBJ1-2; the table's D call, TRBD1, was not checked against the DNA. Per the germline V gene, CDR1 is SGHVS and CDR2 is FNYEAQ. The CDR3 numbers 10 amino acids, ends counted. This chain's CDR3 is CASSPPDREV.

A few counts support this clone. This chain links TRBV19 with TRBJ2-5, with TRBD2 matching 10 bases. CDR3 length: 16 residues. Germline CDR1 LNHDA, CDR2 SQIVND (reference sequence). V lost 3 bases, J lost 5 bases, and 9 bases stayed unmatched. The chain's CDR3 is CASSMGSSGRGETQYF. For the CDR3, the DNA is TGTGCCAGTAGTATGGGGAGCAGCGGGAGGGGCGAGACCCAGTACTTC.

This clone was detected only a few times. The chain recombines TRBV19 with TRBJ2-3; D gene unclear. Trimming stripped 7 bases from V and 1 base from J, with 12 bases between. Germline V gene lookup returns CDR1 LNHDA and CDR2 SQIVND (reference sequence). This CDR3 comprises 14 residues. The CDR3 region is CASTVGFGTDTQYF. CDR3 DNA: TGTGCCAGTACGGTGGGGTTTGGCACAGATACGCAGTATTTT.

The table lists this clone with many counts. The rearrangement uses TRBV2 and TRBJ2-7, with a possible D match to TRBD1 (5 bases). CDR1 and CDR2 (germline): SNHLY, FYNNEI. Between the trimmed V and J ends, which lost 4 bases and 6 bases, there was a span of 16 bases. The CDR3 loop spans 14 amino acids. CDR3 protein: CASSVQGRLSEQYF. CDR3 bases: TGTGCCAGCAGTGTTCAGGGCCGGTTATCCGAGCAGTACTTC.

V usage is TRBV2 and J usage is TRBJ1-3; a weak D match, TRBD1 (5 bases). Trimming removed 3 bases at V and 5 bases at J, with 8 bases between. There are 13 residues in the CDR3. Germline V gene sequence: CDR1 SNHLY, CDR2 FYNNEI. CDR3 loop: CASSDGGRNTIYF. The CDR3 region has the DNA TGTGCCAGCAGTGATGGGGGGAGAAACACCATATATTTT.

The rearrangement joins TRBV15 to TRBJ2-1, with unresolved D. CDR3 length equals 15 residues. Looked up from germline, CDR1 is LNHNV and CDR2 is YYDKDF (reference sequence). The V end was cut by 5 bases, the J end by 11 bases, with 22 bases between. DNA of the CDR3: TGTGCCACCAGCGAAGATAGTTCTAGTGCCTCCAAGCAGTTCTTC. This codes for CATSEDSSSASKQFF.

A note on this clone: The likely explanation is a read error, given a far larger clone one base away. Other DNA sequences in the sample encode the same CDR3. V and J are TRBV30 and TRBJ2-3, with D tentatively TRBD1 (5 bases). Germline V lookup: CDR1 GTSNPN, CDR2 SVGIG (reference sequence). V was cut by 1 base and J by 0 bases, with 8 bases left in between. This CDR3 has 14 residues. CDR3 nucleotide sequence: TGTGCCTGGAGTGCAGGGCTTAGCACAGATACGCAGTATTTT. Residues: CAWSAGLSTDTQYF.